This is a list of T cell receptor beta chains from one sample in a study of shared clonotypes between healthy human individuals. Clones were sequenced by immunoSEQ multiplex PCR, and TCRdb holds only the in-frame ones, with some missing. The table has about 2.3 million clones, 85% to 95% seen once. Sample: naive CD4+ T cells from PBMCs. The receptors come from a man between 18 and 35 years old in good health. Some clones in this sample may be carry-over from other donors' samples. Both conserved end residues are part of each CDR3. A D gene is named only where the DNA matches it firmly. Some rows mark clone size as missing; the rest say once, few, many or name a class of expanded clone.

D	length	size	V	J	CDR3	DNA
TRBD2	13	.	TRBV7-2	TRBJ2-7	CASSPGLEGEQYF	TGTGCCAGCAGCCCGGGACTAGAAGGCGAGCAGTACTTC
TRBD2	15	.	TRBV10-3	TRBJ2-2	CAISEGLAAAGELFF	TGTGCCATCAGTGAGGGACTAGCGGCAGCTGGGGAGCTGTTTTTT
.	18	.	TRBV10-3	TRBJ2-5	CAISEIPRWAGGIETQYF	TGTGCCATCAGTGAGATCCCCCGATGGGCAGGGGGGATTGAGACCCAGTACTTC
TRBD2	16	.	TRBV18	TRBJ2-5	CASSPPGLAGGETQYF	TGTGCCAGCTCACCTCCGGGACTAGCGGGAGGAGAGACCCAGTACTTC
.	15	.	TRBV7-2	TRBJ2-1	CASSDSVGSYNEQFF	TGTGCCAGCAGCGACTCCGTGGGATCCTACAATGAGCAGTTCTTC
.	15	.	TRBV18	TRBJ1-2	CASSPPQTFNYGYTF	TGTGCCAGCTCACCACCCCAGACCTTTAACTATGGCTACACCTTC
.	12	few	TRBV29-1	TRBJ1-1	CSVDGSLGEAFF	TGCAGCGTTGATGGGTCACTGGGTGAAGCTTTCTTT
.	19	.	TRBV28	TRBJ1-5	CASSFDFLWGRDSNQPQHF	TGTGCCAGCAGTTTCGACTTTCTATGGGGGCGCGATAGCAATCAGCCCCAGCATTTT
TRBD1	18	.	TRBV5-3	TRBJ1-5	CARSPAGQFPYSNQPQHF	TGTGCCAGAAGCCCCGCGGGACAGTTCCCCTATAGCAATCAGCCCCAGCATTTT
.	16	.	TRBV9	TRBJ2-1	CASSVAGVGFYNEQFF	TGTGCCAGCAGCGTAGCTGGAGTGGGGTTCTACAATGAGCAGTTCTTC
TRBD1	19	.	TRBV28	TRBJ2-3	CASSLWVLRRDRATDTQYF	TGTGCCAGCAGTTTATGGGTGTTGAGGCGGGACAGGGCAACAGATACGCAGTATTTT
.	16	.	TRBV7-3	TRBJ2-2	CASSQVFGKRTGELFF	TGTGCCAGCAGCCAAGTGTTCGGGAAAAGGACCGGGGAGCTGTTTTTT
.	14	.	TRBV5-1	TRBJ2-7	CASSLGTSSYEQYF	TGCGCCAGCAGCTTGGGCACCAGCTCCTACGAGCAGTACTTC
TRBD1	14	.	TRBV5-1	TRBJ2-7	CASSGTGGSYEQYF	TGCGCCAGCAGCGGGACAGGGGGCTCCTACGAGCAGTACTTC
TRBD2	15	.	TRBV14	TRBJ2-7	CASSQLAGARSEQYF	TGTGCCAGCAGCCAACTAGCGGGAGCCCGATCCGAGCAGTACTTC
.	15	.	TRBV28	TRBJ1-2	CASSLSSRADYGYTF	TGTGCCAGCAGTTTATCGAGCAGGGCAGACTATGGCTACACCTTC